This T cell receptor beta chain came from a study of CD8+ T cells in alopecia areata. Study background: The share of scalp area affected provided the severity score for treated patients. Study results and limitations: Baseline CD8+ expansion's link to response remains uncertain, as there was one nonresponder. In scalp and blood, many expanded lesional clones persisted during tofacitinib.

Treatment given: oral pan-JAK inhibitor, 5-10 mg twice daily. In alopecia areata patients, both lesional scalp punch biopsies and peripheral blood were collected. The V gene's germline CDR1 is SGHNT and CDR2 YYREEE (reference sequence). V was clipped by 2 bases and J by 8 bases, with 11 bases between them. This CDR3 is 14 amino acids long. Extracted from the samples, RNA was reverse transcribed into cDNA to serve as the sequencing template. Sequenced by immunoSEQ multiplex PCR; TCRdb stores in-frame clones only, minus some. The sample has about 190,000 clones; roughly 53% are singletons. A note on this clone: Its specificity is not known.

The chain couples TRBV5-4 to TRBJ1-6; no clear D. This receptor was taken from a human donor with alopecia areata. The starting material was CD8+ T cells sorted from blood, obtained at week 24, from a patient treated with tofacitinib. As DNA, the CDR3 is TGTGCCAGCAGCTTAGATCTGCCAGATTCACCCCTCCACTTT. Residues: CASSLDLPDSPLHF.